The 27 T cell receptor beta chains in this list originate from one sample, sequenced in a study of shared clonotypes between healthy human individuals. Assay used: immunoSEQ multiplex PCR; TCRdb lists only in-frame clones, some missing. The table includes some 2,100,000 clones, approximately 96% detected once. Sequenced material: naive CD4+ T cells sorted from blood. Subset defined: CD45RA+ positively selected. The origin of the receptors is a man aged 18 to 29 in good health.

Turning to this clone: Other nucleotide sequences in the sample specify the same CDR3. CDR3 in amino acids: CAISEQGAGNQPQHF. Written as DNA, the CDR3 is TGTGCCATCAGTGAACAGGGCGCGGGCAATCAGCCCCAGCATTTT. This chain connects TRBV10-3 to TRBJ1-5, with D possibly matching TRBD1 (6 bases). The CDR3 is 15 amino acids. Germline-derived CDR1 and CDR2 are ENHRY and SYGVKD. With 3 bases removed from V and 2 bases from J, the gap between germline ends came to 11 bases.

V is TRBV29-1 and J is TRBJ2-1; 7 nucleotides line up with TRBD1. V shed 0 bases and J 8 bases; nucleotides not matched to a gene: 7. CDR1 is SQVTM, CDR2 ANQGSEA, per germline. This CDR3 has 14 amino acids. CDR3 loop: CSVEDGTGADEQFF. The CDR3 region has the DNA TGCAGCGTTGAAGATGGCACAGGGGCGGATGAGCAGTTCTTC.

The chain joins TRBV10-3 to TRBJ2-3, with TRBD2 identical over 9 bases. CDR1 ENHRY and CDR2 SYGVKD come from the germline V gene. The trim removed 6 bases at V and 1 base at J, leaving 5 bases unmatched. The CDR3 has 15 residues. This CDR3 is CAIREREAGTDTQYF. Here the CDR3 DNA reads TGTGCCATCAGAGAGCGGGAGGCGGGCACAGATACGCAGTATTTT.

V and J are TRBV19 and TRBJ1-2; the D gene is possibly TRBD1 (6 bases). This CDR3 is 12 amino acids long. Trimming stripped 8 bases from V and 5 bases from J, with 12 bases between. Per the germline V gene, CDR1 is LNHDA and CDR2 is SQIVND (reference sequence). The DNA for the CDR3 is TGTGCCAGTCGGGACAAGCTGTATGGCTACACCTTC. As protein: CASRDKLYGYTF.

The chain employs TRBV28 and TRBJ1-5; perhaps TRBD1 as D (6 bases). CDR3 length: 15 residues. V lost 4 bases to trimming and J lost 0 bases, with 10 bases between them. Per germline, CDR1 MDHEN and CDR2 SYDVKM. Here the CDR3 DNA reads TGTGCCAGCAGTTCAGGGGTCCGTAGCAATCAGCCCCAGCATTTT. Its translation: CASSSGVRSNQPQHF.

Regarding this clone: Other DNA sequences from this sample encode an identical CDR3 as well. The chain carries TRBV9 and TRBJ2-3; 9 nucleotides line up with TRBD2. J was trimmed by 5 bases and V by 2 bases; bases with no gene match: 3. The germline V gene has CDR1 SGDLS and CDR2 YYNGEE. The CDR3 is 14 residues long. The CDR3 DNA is TGTGCCAGCAGCGTGTTAGCGGGAGTAGATACGCAGTATTTT. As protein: CASSVLAGVDTQYF.

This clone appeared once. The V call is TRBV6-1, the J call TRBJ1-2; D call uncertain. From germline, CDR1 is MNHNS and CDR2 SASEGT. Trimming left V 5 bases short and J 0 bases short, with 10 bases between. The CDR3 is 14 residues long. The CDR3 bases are TGTGCCAGCAGTACAAGGTATCCTAACTATGGCTACACCTTC. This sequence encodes CASSTRYPNYGYTF.

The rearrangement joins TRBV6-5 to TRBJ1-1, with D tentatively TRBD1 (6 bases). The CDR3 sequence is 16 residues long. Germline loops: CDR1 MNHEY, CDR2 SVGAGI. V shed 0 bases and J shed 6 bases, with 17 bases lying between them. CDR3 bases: TGTGCCAGCAGTTACTCGTCAACCAGGGGTTCCCCTGAAGCTTTCTTT. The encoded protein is CASSYSSTRGSPEAFF.

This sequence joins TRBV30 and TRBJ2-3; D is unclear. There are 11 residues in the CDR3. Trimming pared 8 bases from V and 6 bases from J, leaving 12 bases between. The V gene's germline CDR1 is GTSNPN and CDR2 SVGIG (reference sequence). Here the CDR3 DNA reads TGTGCCCGGAAGGTTGTGGATACGCAGTATTTT. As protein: CARKVVDTQYF.

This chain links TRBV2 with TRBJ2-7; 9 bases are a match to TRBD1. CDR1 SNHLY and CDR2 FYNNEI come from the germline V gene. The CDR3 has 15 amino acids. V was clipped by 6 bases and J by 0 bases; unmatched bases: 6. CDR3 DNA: TGTGCCAGCAGAGTATCGGGACAGGGCTCCTACGAGCAGTACTTC. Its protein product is CASRVSGQGSYEQYF.

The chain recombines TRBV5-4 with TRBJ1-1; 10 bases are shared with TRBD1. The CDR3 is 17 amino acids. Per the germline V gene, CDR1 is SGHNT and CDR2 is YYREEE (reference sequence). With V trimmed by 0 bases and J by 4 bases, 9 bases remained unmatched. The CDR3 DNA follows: TGTGCCAGCAGCTTGGGTGGGACAGGGGCTGAGGCCACTGAAGCTTTCTTT. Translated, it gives CASSLGGTGAEATEAFF.

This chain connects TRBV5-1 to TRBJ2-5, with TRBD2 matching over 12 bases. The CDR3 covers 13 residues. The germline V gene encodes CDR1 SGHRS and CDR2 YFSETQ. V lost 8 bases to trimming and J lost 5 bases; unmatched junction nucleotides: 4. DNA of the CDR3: TGCGCCAGTCAGACTAGCGGGGGTGAGACCCAGTACTTC. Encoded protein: CASQTSGGETQYF.

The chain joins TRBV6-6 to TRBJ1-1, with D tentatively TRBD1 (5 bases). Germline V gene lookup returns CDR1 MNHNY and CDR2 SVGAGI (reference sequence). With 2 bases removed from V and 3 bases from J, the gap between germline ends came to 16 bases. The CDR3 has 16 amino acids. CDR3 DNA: TGTGCCAGCAGTTACGGGATTAGGGGAGGAGACACTGAAGCTTTCTTT. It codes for CASSYGIRGGDTEAFF.

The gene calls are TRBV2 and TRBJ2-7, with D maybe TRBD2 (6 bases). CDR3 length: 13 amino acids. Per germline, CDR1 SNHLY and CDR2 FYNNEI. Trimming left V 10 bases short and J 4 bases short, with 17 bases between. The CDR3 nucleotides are TGTGCCACCGCGGGGACCCCAGGTTACGAGCAGTACTTC. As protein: CATAGTPGYEQYF.

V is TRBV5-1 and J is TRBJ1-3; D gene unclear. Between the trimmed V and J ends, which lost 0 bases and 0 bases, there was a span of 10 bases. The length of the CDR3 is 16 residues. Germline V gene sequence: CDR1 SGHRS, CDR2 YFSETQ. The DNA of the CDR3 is TGCGCCAGCAGCTTGGGAAAGACGAGCTCTGGAAACACCATATATTTT. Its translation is CASSLGKTSSGNTIYF.

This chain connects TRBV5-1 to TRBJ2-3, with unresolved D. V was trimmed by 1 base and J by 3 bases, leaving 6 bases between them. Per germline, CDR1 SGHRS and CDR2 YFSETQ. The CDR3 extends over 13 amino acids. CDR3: CASSLWATDTQYF. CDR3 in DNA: TGCGCCAGCAGCTTGTGGGCTACAGATACGCAGTATTTT.

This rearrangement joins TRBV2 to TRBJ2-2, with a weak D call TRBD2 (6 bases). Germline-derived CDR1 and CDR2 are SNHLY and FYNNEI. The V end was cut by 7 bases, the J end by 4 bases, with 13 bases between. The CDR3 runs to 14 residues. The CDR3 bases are TGTGCCAGCATGGTGACTAGTCCCACCGGGGAGCTGTTTTTT. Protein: CASMVTSPTGELFF.

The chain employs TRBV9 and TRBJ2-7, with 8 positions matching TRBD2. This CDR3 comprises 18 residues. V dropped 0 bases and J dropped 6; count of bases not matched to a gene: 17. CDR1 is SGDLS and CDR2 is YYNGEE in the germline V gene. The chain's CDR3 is CASSVAGVRGAGVGEQYF. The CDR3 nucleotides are TGTGCCAGCAGCGTAGCGGGGGTTAGGGGAGCGGGAGTGGGCGAGCAGTACTTC. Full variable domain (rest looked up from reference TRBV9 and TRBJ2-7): DSGVTQTPKHLITATGQRVTLRCSPRSGDLSVYWYQQSLDQGLQFLIQYYNGEERAKGNILERFSAQQFPDLHSELNLSSLELGDSALYFCASSVAGVRGAGVGEQYFGPGTRLTVT.

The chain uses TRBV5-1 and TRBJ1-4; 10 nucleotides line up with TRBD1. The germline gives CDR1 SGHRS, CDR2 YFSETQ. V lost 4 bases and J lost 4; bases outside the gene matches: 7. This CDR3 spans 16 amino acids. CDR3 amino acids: CASSTGTGDNNEKLFF. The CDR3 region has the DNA TGCGCCAGCAGCACCGGGACAGGGGACAATAATGAAAAACTGTTTTTT.

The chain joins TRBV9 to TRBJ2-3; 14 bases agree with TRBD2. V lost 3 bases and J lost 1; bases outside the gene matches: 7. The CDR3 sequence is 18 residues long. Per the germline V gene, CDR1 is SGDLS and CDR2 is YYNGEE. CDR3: CASSAGLAGVVGTDTQYF. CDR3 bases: TGTGCCAGCAGCGCGGGACTAGCGGGGGTGGTGGGCACAGATACGCAGTATTTT.

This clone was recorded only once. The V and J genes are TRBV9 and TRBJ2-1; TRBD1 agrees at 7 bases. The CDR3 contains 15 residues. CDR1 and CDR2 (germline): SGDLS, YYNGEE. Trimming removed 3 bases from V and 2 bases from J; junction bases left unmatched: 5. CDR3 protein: CASSGGTVTYNEQFF. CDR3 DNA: TGTGCCAGCAGCGGAGGGACAGTTACCTACAATGAGCAGTTCTTC.

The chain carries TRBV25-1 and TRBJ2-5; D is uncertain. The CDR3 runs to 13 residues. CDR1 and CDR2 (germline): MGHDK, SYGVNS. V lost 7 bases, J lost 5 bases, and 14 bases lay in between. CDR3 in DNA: TGTGCCAGCACCCCCCGGGCGCCCGAGACCCAGTACTTC. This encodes CASTPRAPETQYF.

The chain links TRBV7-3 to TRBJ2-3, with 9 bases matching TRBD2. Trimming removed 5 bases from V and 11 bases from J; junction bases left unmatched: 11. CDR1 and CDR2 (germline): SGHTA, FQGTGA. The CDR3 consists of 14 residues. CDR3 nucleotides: TGTGCCAGCAGCGATCCGGGACTAGCTCCTCGGCAGTATTTT. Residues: CASSDPGLAPRQYF.

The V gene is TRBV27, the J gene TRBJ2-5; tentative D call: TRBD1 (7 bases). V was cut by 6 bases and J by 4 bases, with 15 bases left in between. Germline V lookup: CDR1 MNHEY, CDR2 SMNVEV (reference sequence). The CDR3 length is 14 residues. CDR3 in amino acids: CASRSRGDPETQYF. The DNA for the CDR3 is TGTGCCAGCAGGTCCAGGGGGGACCCAGAGACCCAGTACTTC.

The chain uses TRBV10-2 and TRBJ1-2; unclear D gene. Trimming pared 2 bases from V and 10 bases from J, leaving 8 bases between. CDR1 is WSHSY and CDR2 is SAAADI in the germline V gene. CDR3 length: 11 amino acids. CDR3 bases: TGCGCCAGCAGTGAGACGGGAATCTACACCTTC. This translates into CASSETGIYTF.

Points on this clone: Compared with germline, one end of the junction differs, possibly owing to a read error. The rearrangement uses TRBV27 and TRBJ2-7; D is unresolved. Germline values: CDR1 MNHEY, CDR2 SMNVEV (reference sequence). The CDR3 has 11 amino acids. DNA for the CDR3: TGTGCCAGCAGTCGCAGAAACGAGCAGTGCTTC. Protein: CASSRRNEQCF.

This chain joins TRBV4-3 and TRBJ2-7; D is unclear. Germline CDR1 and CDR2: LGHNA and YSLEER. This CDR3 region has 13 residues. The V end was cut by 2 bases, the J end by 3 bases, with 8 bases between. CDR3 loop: CASSQMGGYEQYF. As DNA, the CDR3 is TGCGCCAGCAGCCAAATGGGTGGCTACGAGCAGTACTTC.